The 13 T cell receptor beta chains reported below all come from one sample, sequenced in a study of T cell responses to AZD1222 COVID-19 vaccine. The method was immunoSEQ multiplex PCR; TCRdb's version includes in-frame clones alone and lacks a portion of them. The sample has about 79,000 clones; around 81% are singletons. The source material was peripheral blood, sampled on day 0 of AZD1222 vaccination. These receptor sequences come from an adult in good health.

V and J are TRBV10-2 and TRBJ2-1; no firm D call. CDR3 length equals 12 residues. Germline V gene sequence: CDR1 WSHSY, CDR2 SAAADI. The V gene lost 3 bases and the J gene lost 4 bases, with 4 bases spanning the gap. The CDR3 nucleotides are TGCGCCAGCAGTGAAGCGTACAATGAGCAGTTCTTC. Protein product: CASSEAYNEQFF.

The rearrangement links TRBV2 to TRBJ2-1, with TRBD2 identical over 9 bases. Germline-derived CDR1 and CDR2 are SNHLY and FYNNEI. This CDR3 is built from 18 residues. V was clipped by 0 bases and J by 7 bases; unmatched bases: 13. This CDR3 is CASSEAHRTSAVRNEQFF. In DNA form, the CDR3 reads TGTGCCAGCAGTGAAGCGCACCGGACTAGCGCCGTTCGGAATGAGCAGTTCTTC. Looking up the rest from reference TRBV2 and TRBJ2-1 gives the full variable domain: EPEVTQTPSHQVTQMGQEVILRCVPISNHLYFYWYRQILGQKVEFLVSFYNNEISEKSEIFDDQFSVERPDGSNFTLKIRSTKLEDSAMYFCASSEAHRTSAVRNEQFFGPGTRLTVL.

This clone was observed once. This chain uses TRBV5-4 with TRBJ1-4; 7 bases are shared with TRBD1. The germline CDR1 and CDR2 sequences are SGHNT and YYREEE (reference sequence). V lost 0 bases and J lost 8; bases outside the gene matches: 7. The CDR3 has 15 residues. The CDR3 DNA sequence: TGTGCCAGCAGCTTGGCTGGAGGGGGCCAGGAAAAACTGTTTTTT. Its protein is CASSLAGGGQEKLFF. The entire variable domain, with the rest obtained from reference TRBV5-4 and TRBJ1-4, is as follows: ETGVTQSPTHLIKTRGQQVTLRCSSQSGHNTVSWYQQALGQGPQFIFQYYREEENGRGNFPPRFSGLQFPNYSSELNVNALELDDSALYLCASSLAGGGQEKLFFGSGTQLSVL.

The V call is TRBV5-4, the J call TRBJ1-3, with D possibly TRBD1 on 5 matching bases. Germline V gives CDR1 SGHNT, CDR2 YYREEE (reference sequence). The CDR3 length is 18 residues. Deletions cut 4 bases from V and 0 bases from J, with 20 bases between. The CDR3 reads CASSPAGGPLSSGNTIYF. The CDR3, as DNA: TGTGCCAGCAGCCCTGCCGGGGGACCGCTGAGCTCTGGAAACACCATATATTTT.

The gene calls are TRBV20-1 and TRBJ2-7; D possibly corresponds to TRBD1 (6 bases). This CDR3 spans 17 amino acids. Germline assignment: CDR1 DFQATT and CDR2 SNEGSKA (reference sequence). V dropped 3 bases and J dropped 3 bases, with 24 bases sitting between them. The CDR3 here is CSASIVQGLSVGYEQYF. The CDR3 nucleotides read TGCAGTGCTAGTATTGTGCAGGGGCTTTCGGTAGGCTACGAGCAGTACTTC.

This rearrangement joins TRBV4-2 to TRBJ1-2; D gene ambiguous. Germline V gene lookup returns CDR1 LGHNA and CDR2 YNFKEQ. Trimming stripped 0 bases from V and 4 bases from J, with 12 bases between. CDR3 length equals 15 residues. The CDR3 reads CASSQDPAMLYGYTF. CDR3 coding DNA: TGTGCCAGCAGCCAAGATCCGGCCATGCTCTATGGCTACACCTTC.

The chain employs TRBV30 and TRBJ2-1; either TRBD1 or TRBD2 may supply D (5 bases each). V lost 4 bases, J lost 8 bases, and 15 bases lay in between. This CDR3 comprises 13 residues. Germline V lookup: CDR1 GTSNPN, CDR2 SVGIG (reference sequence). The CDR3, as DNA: TGTGCCTGGAACTTGGGGGAGTTTTATGAGCAGTTCTTC. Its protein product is CAWNLGEFYEQFF.

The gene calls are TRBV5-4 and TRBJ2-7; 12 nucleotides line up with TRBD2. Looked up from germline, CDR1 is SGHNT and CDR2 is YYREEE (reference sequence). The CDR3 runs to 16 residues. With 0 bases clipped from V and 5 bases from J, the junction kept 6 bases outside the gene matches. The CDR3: CASSLDPTSGSDEQYF. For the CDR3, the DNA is TGTGCCAGCAGCTTGGATCCGACTAGCGGGAGCGACGAGCAGTACTTC.

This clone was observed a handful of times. The CDR3 region is CASSLGITEAFF. The CDR3 region has the DNA TGCGCCAGCAGTCTGGGGATCACTGAAGCTTTCTTT. The rearrangement uses TRBV4-1 and TRBJ1-1; D is undetermined. CDR3 length equals 12 residues. V dropped 6 bases and J dropped 4 bases, with 9 bases sitting between them. The V gene's germline CDR1 is MGHRA and CDR2 YSYEKL.

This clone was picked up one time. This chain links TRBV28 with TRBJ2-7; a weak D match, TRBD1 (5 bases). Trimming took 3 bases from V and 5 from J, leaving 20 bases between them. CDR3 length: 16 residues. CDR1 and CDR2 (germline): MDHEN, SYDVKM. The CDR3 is CASSFPSQGLNDEQYF. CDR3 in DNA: TGTGCCAGCAGTTTCCCATCCCAGGGTCTTAACGACGAGCAGTACTTC.

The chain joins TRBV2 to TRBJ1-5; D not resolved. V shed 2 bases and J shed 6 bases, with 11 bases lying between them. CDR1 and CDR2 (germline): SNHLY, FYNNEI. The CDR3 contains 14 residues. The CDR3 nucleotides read TGTGCCAGCAGTGAACTTGACCGATCTCAGCCCCAGCATTTT. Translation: CASSELDRSQPQHF.

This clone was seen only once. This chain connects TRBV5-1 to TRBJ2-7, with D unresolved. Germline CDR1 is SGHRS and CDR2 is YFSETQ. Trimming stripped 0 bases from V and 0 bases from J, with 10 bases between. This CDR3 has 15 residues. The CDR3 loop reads CASSLGTMSSYEQYF. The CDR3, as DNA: TGCGCCAGCAGCTTGGGTACCATGAGCTCCTACGAGCAGTACTTC.

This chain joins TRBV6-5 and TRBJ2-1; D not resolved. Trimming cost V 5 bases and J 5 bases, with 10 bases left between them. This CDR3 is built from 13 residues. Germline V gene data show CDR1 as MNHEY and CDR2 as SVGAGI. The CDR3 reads CASSLRIDNEQFF. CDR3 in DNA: TGTGCCAGCAGTCTCCGGATCGACAATGAGCAGTTCTTC.